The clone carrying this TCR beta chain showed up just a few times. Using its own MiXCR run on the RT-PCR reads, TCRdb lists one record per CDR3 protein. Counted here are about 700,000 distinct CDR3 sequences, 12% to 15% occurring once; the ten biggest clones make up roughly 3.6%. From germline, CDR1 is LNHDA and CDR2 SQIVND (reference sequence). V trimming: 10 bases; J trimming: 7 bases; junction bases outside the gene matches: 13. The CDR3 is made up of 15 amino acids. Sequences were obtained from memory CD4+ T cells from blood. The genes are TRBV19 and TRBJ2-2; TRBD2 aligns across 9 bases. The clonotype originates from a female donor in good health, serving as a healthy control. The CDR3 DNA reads TGTGCCACCTCCAAGGGCGGGAGGGCCATCGGGGAGCTGTTTTTT. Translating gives CATSKGGRAIGELFF.